This T cell receptor beta chain was sequenced in a study of T-cell memory formation after mild COVID-19. Study-wide context: Across donors, TCR clusters were largely donor specific.

Study-level findings and limits: For contracting clones, CD4+ ones sat mainly in CM and EM, CD8+ in EMRA.

As to this clonotype: The antigen remains undetermined.

V dropped 1 base and J dropped 1; count of bases not matched to a gene: 6. The CDR3 loop spans 16 amino acids. The germline V gene has CDR1 SGHDN and CDR2 FVKESK. It was 5'RACE with constant-segment primers that produced the TCR alpha and TCR beta cDNA libraries, which carried sample barcodes and UMIs. TCRdb ran MiXCR on the 5' RACE reads and lists one entry per CDR3 protein. This table holds 350,000 to 400,000 distinct CDR3 sequences, under 25% found once. This clonotype originated in an adult woman who had mild COVID-19 (a few samples of this study predate the infection). Cell type and time point are not known. The V call is TRBV14, the J call TRBJ2-5; 7 bases match TRBD2. Sample: PBMCs or a T cell subset sorted from them (not recorded which). The CDR3 DNA is TGTGCCAGCAGCCAAGGGCTAGCGGAGACCCAAGAGACCCAGTACTTC. It specifies CASSQGLAETQETQYF.